Shown below are 15 T cell receptor beta chains from a single sample sequenced in a study of T cell responses to AZD1222 COVID-19 vaccine. The method was immunoSEQ multiplex PCR; TCRdb's version includes in-frame clones alone and lacks a portion of them. The table has approximately 190,000 clones, about 89% seen once. This specimen was peripheral blood, taken on day 0 of MenACWY control vaccination. The receptors were gathered from an adult in good health.

The chain joins TRBV19 to TRBJ2-5; D might be TRBD2 (7 bases). V was clipped by 5 bases and J by 4 bases, with 11 bases between them. Germline V gene data show CDR1 as LNHDA and CDR2 as SQIVND (reference sequence). The CDR3 consists of 13 residues. CDR3 amino acids: CASSGGARETQYF. The DNA for the CDR3 is TGTGCCAGTAGTGGGGGGGCAAGAGAGACCCAGTACTTC.

The rearrangement joins TRBV19 to TRBJ1-5, with 10 bases matching TRBD1. The trim removed 5 bases at V and 3 bases at J, leaving 4 bases unmatched. CDR1 is LNHDA, CDR2 SQIVND, per germline (reference sequence). The CDR3 has 15 residues. CDR3 DNA sequence: TGTGCCAGTAGTCGGACAGGGGGTACCAATCAGCCCCAGCATTTT. Translating it yields CASSRTGGTNQPQHF.

This clone was recorded once. V usage is TRBV6-1 and J usage is TRBJ2-5, with D perhaps TRBD2 (6 bases). Trimming removed 2 bases at V and 1 base at J, with 11 bases between. CDR1 is MNHNS and CDR2 is SASEGT in the germline V gene. This CDR3 region has 15 residues. Here the CDR3 reads CASSESLALQETQYF. The CDR3 DNA is TGTGCCAGCAGTGAAAGTCTAGCGCTCCAAGAGACCCAGTACTTC.

V is TRBV18 and J is TRBJ2-3; D is tentatively TRBD1 or TRBD2 (5 bases each). The CDR3 covers 14 residues. Germline V CDR1 and CDR2: KGHSH, LQKENI. Trimming removed 2 bases from V and 4 bases from J, with 10 bases in between. Here the CDR3 reads CASSPALGADTQYF. The CDR3 region has the DNA TGTGCCAGCTCACCAGCTCTGGGGGCAGATACGCAGTATTTT.

V usage is TRBV13 and J usage is TRBJ2-4; a weak D match, TRBD1 (6 bases). The CDR3 is 13 residues long. Germline CDR1 reads PRHDT; CDR2 reads FYEKMQ (reference sequence). V lost 8 bases and J lost 4, with 12 bases in between. CDR3 region: CASGVRGKNIQYF. The CDR3 DNA is TGTGCCAGCGGGGTCAGGGGTAAAAACATTCAGTACTTC.

The rearrangement links TRBV5-1 to TRBJ2-3; the D gene is possibly TRBD2 (6 bases). V was trimmed by 0 bases and J by 1 base, leaving 9 bases between them. The CDR3 has 15 residues. Germline V gene sequence: CDR1 SGHRS, CDR2 YFSETQ. The CDR3 DNA reads as TGCGCCAGCAGCTTGGGCTCTAGCGGCACAGATACGCAGTATTTT. This gives the protein CASSLGSSGTDTQYF.

The chain has TRBV5-1 and TRBJ2-1, with TRBD2 matching 10 bases. Germline V gene sequence: CDR1 SGHRS, CDR2 YFSETQ. The CDR3 has 15 amino acids. After removal of 3 bases from V and 0 bases from J, the junction contained 0 bases not matched to a gene. The CDR3: CASSSSGSSYNEQFF. The CDR3 nucleotides are TGCGCCAGCAGCTCTAGCGGGAGCTCCTACAATGAGCAGTTCTTC.

The V and J genes are TRBV30 and TRBJ2-3, with D possibly TRBD2 on 5 matching bases. The CDR3 loop spans 12 amino acids. CDR1 is GTSNPN, CDR2 SVGIG, per germline (reference sequence). V gave up 0 bases and J gave up 12 bases, with 13 bases separating them. The CDR3 loop reads CAWSVGQTIQYF. The CDR3 coding sequence is TGTGCCTGGAGTGTTGGCCAGACTATCCAGTATTTT. The full variable domain, rest sourced from reference TRBV30 and TRBJ2-3, is SQTIHQWPATLVQPVGSPLSLECTVEGTSNPNLYWYRQAAGRGLQLLFYSVGIGQISSEVPQNLSASRPQDRQFILSSKKLLLSDSGFYLCAWSVGQTIQYFGPGTRLTVL.

The chain recombines TRBV5-8 with TRBJ2-1, with D possibly matching TRBD1 (5 bases). Germline V gene data show CDR1 as SGHTS and CDR2 as YDEGEE. Trimming shortened V by 0 bases and J by 4 bases, and 11 bases separated the two germline ends. CDR3 length: 15 amino acids. CDR3 DNA: TGTGCCAGCAGCTTGGGGACAAACAAGTACAATGAGCAGTTCTTC. It encodes CASSLGTNKYNEQFF.

The chain couples TRBV11-3 to TRBJ2-2; TRBD2 matches 14 bases. Germline V CDR1 and CDR2: SGHNT, YENEEA. The CDR3 totals 19 residues. V lost 4 bases to trimming and J lost 6 bases; unmatched junction nucleotides: 13. CDR3 sequence: CASSCPPGLAGVLPGELFF. The CDR3 DNA reads as TGTGCCAGCAGCTGCCCACCGGGACTAGCGGGAGTCCTTCCCGGGGAGCTGTTTTTT.

This chain joins TRBV28 and TRBJ2-6; a possible D gene is TRBD1 (5 bases). This CDR3 is 18 amino acids long. Trimming stripped 5 bases from V and 0 bases from J, with 17 bases between. Germline V gene sequence: CDR1 MDHEN, CDR2 SYDVKM. Here the CDR3 reads CASSTAGKPLSGANVLTF. For the CDR3, the DNA is TGTGCCAGCAGTACCGCAGGGAAGCCACTCTCTGGGGCCAACGTCCTGACTTTC.

The genes are TRBV29-1 and TRBJ2-1; 10 bases map to TRBD2. Germline V gene data show CDR1 as SQVTM and CDR2 as ANQGSEA. The CDR3 loop spans 17 amino acids. The V and J ends lost 7 bases and 2 bases, in that order; junction bases with no gene match: 14. The chain's CDR3 is CSGGGSGRSSTYNEQFF. The CDR3 bases are TGCAGCGGGGGGGGTAGCGGGAGGTCCTCAACCTACAATGAGCAGTTCTTC.

This chain links TRBV25-1 with TRBJ2-3; possibly TRBD2 for D (5 bases). V was clipped by 1 base and J by 3 bases, with 20 bases between them. The CDR3 runs 18 residues. Germline lookup yields CDR1 MGHDK and CDR2 SYGVNS. In DNA, the CDR3 is TGTGCCAGCAGTGAATTGGGGAGTGGGCTTACCGGGACAGATACGCAGTATTTT. The encoded protein is CASSELGSGLTGTDTQYF.

The CDR3 bases are TGCGCCAGCAGTCCCGGACAGAATAATGAAAAACTGTTTTTT. As protein: CASSPGQNNEKLFF. The chain has TRBV5-1 and TRBJ1-4; D is perhaps TRBD1 (6 bases). Germline lookup yields CDR1 SGHRS and CDR2 YFSETQ. Trimming took 5 bases from V and 4 from J, leaving 12 bases between them. The CDR3 runs to 14 residues.

This clone was picked up a small number of times. The rearrangement links TRBV28 to TRBJ2-1, with 8 bases that match TRBD2. This CDR3 region has 15 residues. The germline gives CDR1 MDHEN, CDR2 SYDVKM. Trimming took 3 bases from V and 7 from J; bases not matched to a gene: 8. The CDR3 spells CASSLGGASGNEQFF. The DNA of the CDR3 is TGTGCCAGCAGTTTGGGGGGGGCTAGCGGGAATGAGCAGTTCTTC.